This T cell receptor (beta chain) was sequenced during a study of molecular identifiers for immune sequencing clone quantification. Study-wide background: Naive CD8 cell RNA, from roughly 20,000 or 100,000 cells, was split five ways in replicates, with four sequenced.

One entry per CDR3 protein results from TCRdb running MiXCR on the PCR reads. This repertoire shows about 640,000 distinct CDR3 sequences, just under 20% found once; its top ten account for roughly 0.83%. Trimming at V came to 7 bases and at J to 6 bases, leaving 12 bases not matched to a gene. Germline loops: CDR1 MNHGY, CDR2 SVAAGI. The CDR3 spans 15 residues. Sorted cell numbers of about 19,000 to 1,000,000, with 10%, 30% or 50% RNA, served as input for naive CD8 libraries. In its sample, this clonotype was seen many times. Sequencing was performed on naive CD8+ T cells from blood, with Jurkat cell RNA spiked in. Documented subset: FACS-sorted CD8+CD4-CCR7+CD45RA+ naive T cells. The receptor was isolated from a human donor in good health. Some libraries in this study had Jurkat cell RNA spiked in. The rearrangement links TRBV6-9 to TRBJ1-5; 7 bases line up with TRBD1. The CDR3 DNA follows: TGTGCCAGCACCCACCCCGGACAGGTGGGTCAGCCCCAGCATTTT. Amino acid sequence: CASTHPGQVGQPQHF.